Each of the 31 T cell receptor beta chains below was sequenced from the same sample in a study of cytomegalovirus exposure and HLA in healthy donors. The primer mix had 60 Vbeta and 13 Jbeta primers. The repertoire was sequenced with immunoSEQ multiplex PCR; TCRdb's copy has only in-frame clones and lacks some. The profile shows 92,000 or so clones, less than 80% of them singletons. The sample comprised PBMCs. These receptors originate from a woman aged 45-65 years in good health and CMV-seropositive.

V usage is TRBV27 and J usage is TRBJ1-1, with 10 positions matching TRBD1. Germline values: CDR1 MNHEY, CDR2 SMNVEV (reference sequence). The CDR3 covers 16 residues. J gave up 6 bases and V 2 bases, and 9 bases lay outside the gene matches. CDR3 coding DNA: TGTGCCAGCAGTTTACGGGACAGGGGCGCTATGGCTGAAGCTTTCTTT. Its protein product is CASSLRDRGAMAEAFF.

The gene calls are TRBV11-1 and TRBJ1-2, with D possibly TRBD1 on 5 matching bases. Germline V gene sequence: CDR1 SGHAT, CDR2 FQDESV (reference sequence). V lost 5 bases, J lost 5 bases, and 15 bases lay in between. This CDR3 contains 14 residues. The CDR3 loop is CASSADSLLYGYTF. The CDR3 DNA reads TGTGCCAGCAGCGCCGACAGCCTACTATATGGCTACACCTTC.

This chain uses TRBV7-9 with TRBJ2-6; TRBD1 aligns across 9 bases. With V trimmed by 5 bases and J by 2 bases, 4 bases remained unmatched. The CDR3 contains 16 residues. Germline lookup yields CDR1 SEHNR and CDR2 FQNEAQ (reference sequence). The CDR3 loop reads CASSPTGGAGANVLTF. In DNA form, the CDR3 reads TGTGCCAGCAGCCCTACAGGGGGCGCTGGGGCCAACGTCCTGACTTTC.

This clone was counted a few times. The chain has TRBV11-2 and TRBJ2-7; TRBD1 might be the D (5 bases). The CDR3 sequence is 15 residues long. Trimming shortened V by 5 bases and J by 4 bases, and 18 bases separated the two germline ends. Germline V lookup: CDR1 SGHAT, CDR2 FQNNGV. The CDR3 coding sequence is TGTGCCAGCAGCCCTAGTAGGGGTCCAGCGTACGAGCAGTACTTC. Translated, it gives CASSPSRGPAYEQYF. Full variable domain (missing parts from reference TRBV11-2 and TRBJ2-7): EAGVAQSPRYKIIEKRQSVAFWCNPISGHATLYWYQQILGQGPKLLIQFQNNGVVDDSQLPKDRFSAERLKGVDSTLKIQPAKLEDSAVYLCASSPSRGPAYEQYFGPGTRLTVT.

The J gene is TRBJ1-2, the V gene TRBV5-1; 9 bases align to TRBD1. J gave up 6 bases and V 4 bases, and 7 bases lay outside the gene matches. Germline V lookup: CDR1 SGHRS, CDR2 YFSETQ. The CDR3 loop spans 14 amino acids. CDR3 sequence (DNA): TGCGCCAGCAGCCCGGGACAGGGATTAGATGGCTACACCTTC. This sequence encodes CASSPGQGLDGYTF.

This clone was observed a handful of times. This chain connects TRBV19 to TRBJ2-1, with 7 bases fitting TRBD2. The V gene end was trimmed by 3 bases and the J gene end by 5 bases; junction bases not matched to a gene: 10. The CDR3 is 16 amino acids. Germline V gene lookup returns CDR1 LNHDA and CDR2 SQIVND (reference sequence). This chain's CDR3 is CASSILGLAEDNEQFF. CDR3 DNA sequence: TGTGCCAGTAGTATTTTAGGGCTAGCGGAAGACAATGAGCAGTTCTTC.

This clone has more than one count but fewer than ten. This chain joins TRBV5-5 and TRBJ2-7, with 8 bases lining up with TRBD1. CDR1 SGHKS and CDR2 YYEKEE come from the germline V gene (reference sequence). The CDR3 has 14 amino acids. V shed 4 bases and J 5 bases; nucleotides not matched to a gene: 8. In nucleotides, the CDR3 is TGTGCCAGCAGCCTGCACAGGGGGGATCACGAGCAGTACTTC. The encoded protein is CASSLHRGDHEQYF.

The chain joins TRBV1 to TRBJ2-4; the table assigns TRBD2, which was not confirmed against the DNA. TRBV1 is assigned pseudogene status. This CDR3 is built from 17 residues. The CDR3, as DNA: TGCACCAGCAGCCGGGTCGGGGCGGGGGGGCCCGGAAACATTCAGTACTTC. Translating gives CTSSRVGAGGPGNIQYF.

The chain carries TRBV5-1 and TRBJ2-7, with a weak D call TRBD2 (5 bases). The CDR3 extends over 14 amino acids. V shed 0 bases and J shed 5 bases, with 12 bases lying between them. Germline CDR1 and CDR2: SGHRS and YFSETQ. Here the CDR3 DNA reads TGCGCCAGCAGCTTGGACTGGACGGGGAACGAGCAGTACTTC. Protein: CASSLDWTGNEQYF.

This clone occurred once. The gene calls are TRBV4-1 and TRBJ2-3; 7 positions agree with TRBD1. The CDR3 totals 16 residues. Germline V lookup: CDR1 MGHRA, CDR2 YSYEKL. J gave up 0 bases and V 0 bases, and 3 bases lay outside the gene matches. The CDR3 here is CASSQEGQHSTDTQYF. In DNA form, the CDR3 reads TGCGCCAGCAGCCAAGAGGGACAGCACAGCACAGATACGCAGTATTTT.

The chain has TRBV27 and TRBJ1-1; the D is unclear. Germline V gives CDR1 MNHEY, CDR2 SMNVEV (reference sequence). This CDR3 has 13 residues. V dropped 6 bases and J dropped 6 bases, with 14 bases sitting between them. The CDR3 region is CASSLGGPPEAFF. CDR3 coding DNA: TGTGCCAGCAGCCTGGGAGGCCCCCCTGAAGCTTTCTTT.

The chain joins TRBV18 to TRBJ1-5; D perhaps matches TRBD1 (6 bases). The ends were cut back, 3 bases at V and 3 bases at J, with 12 bases in the middle. Germline V gene lookup returns CDR1 KGHSH and CDR2 LQKENI. The CDR3 is 15 residues long. The CDR3, as DNA: TGTGCCAGCTCACCCGTGGACAGTTCCAATCAGCCCCAGCATTTT. Residues: CASSPVDSSNQPQHF. Looking up the rest from reference TRBV18 and TRBJ1-5 gives the full variable domain: NAGVMQNPRHLVRRRGQEARLRCSPMKGHSHVYWYRQLPEEGLKFMVYLQKENIIDESGMPKERFSAEFPKEGPSILRIQQVVRGDSAAYFCASSPVDSSNQPQHFGDGTRLSIL.

This clone occurred once. The chain joins TRBV5-8 to TRBJ1-1, with unresolved D. V lost 0 bases to trimming and J lost 2 bases, with 5 bases between them. This CDR3 spans 13 amino acids. Looked up from germline, CDR1 is SGHTS and CDR2 is YDEGEE. The CDR3 here is CASSLAINTEAFF. For the CDR3, the DNA is TGTGCCAGCAGCTTGGCTATTAACACTGAAGCTTTCTTT.

This clone was observed a single time. The CDR3 spells CASSLGLYGYTF. In DNA form, the CDR3 reads TGTGCCAGCAGCTTGGGACTCTATGGCTACACCTTC. This rearrangement joins TRBV11-2 to TRBJ1-2; D may be TRBD1 (5 bases). The CDR3 sequence is 12 residues long. The ends were cut back, 3 bases at V and 4 bases at J, with 6 bases in the middle. Germline-derived CDR1 and CDR2 are SGHAT and FQNNGV.

The V and J genes are TRBV6-5 and TRBJ2-1, with TRBD2 as a possible D gene (5 bases). Germline CDR1 is MNHEY and CDR2 is SVGAGI. The V end lost 4 bases, the J end lost 6 bases, and 10 bases lay between the germline ends. The CDR3 sequence is 13 residues long. CDR3 sequence reads: CASSSEGRNEQFF. DNA for the CDR3: TGTGCCAGCAGTTCCGAGGGTCGCAATGAGCAGTTCTTC.

This clone was recorded a few times. The chain carries TRBV27 and TRBJ1-2, with D perhaps TRBD1 (6 bases). Trimming cost V 4 bases and J 6 bases, with 15 bases left between them. Germline V lookup: CDR1 MNHEY, CDR2 SMNVEV (reference sequence). This CDR3 contains 14 residues. Here the CDR3 DNA reads TGTGCCAGCAGTTCGGGGGGGCTAAAAAATGGCTACACCTTC. Translation: CASSSGGLKNGYTF.

The genes are TRBV19 and TRBJ2-7, with TRBD1 matching over 11 bases. With 3 bases clipped from V and 5 bases from J, the junction kept 3 bases outside the gene matches. Germline loops: CDR1 LNHDA, CDR2 SQIVND (reference sequence). The CDR3 extends over 14 amino acids. CDR3 DNA: TGTGCCAGTAGTATTCTGGGACAGGGGGACGAGCAGTACTTC. Protein sequence: CASSILGQGDEQYF. Full variable domain (rest looked up from reference TRBV19 and TRBJ2-7): DGGITQSPKYLFRKEGQNVTLSCEQNLNHDAMYWYRQDPGQGLRLIYYSQIVNDFQKGDIAEGYSVSREKKESFPLTVTSAQKNPTAFYLCASSILGQGDEQYFGPGTRLTVT.

The gene calls are TRBV4-3 and TRBJ2-2; 8 bases align to TRBD1. The germline V gene has CDR1 LGHNA and CDR2 YSLEER. Trimming took 5 bases from V and 6 from J; bases not matched to a gene: 5. The CDR3 has 14 residues. As DNA, the CDR3 is TGCGCCAGCAGCGGACAGGGTGGGTCCGGGGAGCTGTTTTTT. Residues: CASSGQGGSGELFF.

The chain carries TRBV2 and TRBJ1-4, with no clear D. This CDR3 spans 13 amino acids. The germline V gene has CDR1 SNHLY and CDR2 FYNNEI. The V and J ends lost 5 bases and 6 bases respectively, with 10 bases between them. Written as DNA, the CDR3 is TGTGCCAGCAGTACGGGGAACCATGAAAAACTGTTTTTT. Protein: CASSTGNHEKLFF.

V usage is TRBV27 and J usage is TRBJ2-6; TRBD2 agrees at 7 bases. CDR1 MNHEY and CDR2 SMNVEV come from the germline V gene (reference sequence). This CDR3 region has 18 residues. V lost 5 bases and J lost 3; bases outside the gene matches: 13. CDR3 region: CASSEGRAPSVGANVLTF. DNA for the CDR3: TGTGCCAGCAGTGAGGGGAGGGCACCCTCAGTTGGGGCCAACGTCCTGACTTTC.

The chain recombines TRBV7-8 with TRBJ1-3; perhaps TRBD1 as D (5 bases). Germline V lookup: CDR1 SGHVS, CDR2 FQNEAQ. This CDR3 has 14 residues. V lost 5 bases to trimming and J lost 7 bases, with 15 bases between them. CDR3 nucleotide sequence: TGTGCCAGCAGCCAAGGGGTGGGCCCGAACACCATATATTTT. Translating it yields CASSQGVGPNTIYF. Drawing the rest from reference TRBV7-8 and TRBJ1-3, the complete variable domain is GAGVSQSPRYKVAKRGQDVALRCDPISGHVSLFWYQQALGQGPEFLTYFQNEAQLDKSGLPSDRFFAERPEGSVSTLKIQRTQQEDSAVYLCASSQGVGPNTIYFGEGSWLTVV.

This clone was found once. This rearrangement joins TRBV29-1 to TRBJ2-7; 7 bases are shared with TRBD1. Germline CDR1 SQVTM, CDR2 ANQGSEA. The length of the CDR3 is 10 residues. Trimming removed 6 bases from V and 6 bases from J; junction bases left unmatched: 2. The CDR3 DNA reads as TGCAGCGTCTACAGGGGCGAGCAGTACTTC. Protein sequence: CSVYRGEQYF.

This clone has just a few counts. V is TRBV6-5 and J is TRBJ1-1; D unresolved. The CDR3 runs 15 residues. The V and J ends lost 5 bases and 0 bases respectively, with 13 bases between them. Germline loops: CDR1 MNHEY, CDR2 SVGAGI. The CDR3: CASSDYSYMNTEAFF. CDR3 coding DNA: TGTGCCAGCAGTGACTACAGTTACATGAACACTGAAGCTTTCTTT.

This clone was counted between two and nine times. The V gene is TRBV4-2, the J gene TRBJ2-3, with D perhaps TRBD2 (7 bases). Looked up from germline, CDR1 is LGHNA and CDR2 is YNFKEQ. V lost 0 bases, J lost 5 bases, and 15 bases lay in between. The length of the CDR3 is 16 residues. CDR3 nucleotides: TGTGCCAGCAGCCAAGATTGGGGGGGGGCCTTAGATACGCAGTATTTT. Translated, it gives CASSQDWGGALDTQYF.

The chain combines TRBV5-5 with TRBJ2-3, with 15 bases lining up with TRBD2. CDR1 SGHKS and CDR2 YYEKEE come from the germline V gene (reference sequence). This CDR3 has 19 amino acids. V dropped 4 bases and J dropped 0; count of bases not matched to a gene: 9. The CDR3 DNA is TGTGCCAGCAGCCGTAGAGGACTAGCGGGGGGGATTAGCACAGATACGCAGTATTTT. Translating it yields CASSRRGLAGGISTDTQYF.

The chain couples TRBV6-1 to TRBJ2-3, with a weak D call TRBD1 (5 bases). This CDR3 is 16 amino acids long. Between the trimmed V and J ends, which lost 1 base and 0 bases, there was a span of 11 bases. Germline values: CDR1 MNHNS, CDR2 SASEGT. In DNA, the CDR3 is TGTGCCAGCAGTGAAGGGCCAGGGTCTAGCACAGATACGCAGTATTTT. Translated: CASSEGPGSSTDTQYF.

This chain connects TRBV6-6 to TRBJ1-4; tentative D call: TRBD1 (6 bases). The ends were cut back, 9 bases at V and 5 bases at J, with 10 bases in the middle. There are 12 residues in the CDR3. Germline CDR1 reads MNHNY; CDR2 reads SVGAGI (reference sequence). The CDR3 DNA follows: TGTGCCAGTGGACAGAAAAATGAAAAACTGTTTTTT. Encoded protein: CASGQKNEKLFF.

V gene TRBV25-1 combines with J gene TRBJ2-2; 9 bases fit TRBD1. Trimming took 5 bases from V and 6 from J; bases not matched to a gene: 7. The CDR3 contains 15 residues. The V gene's germline CDR1 is MGHDK and CDR2 SYGVNS. CDR3 protein: CASSPRTGDAGELFF. The CDR3 DNA reads TGTGCCAGCAGTCCCCGGACAGGGGATGCCGGGGAGCTGTTTTTT.

The rearrangement uses TRBV6-5 and TRBJ1-1; a possible D gene is TRBD1 (5 bases). Germline V gene lookup returns CDR1 MNHEY and CDR2 SVGAGI. With 3 bases removed from V and 0 bases from J, the gap between germline ends came to 8 bases. There are 14 residues in the CDR3. CDR3 nucleotide sequence: TGTGCCAGCAGTTATAGGGGATTGAACACTGAAGCTTTCTTT. It yields the protein CASSYRGLNTEAFF.

The CDR3 coding sequence is TGTGCCAGCAGTTTATTCACAGGGATTAACTATGGCTACACCTTC. This codes for CASSLFTGINYGYTF. The chain couples TRBV28 to TRBJ1-2; tentative D call: TRBD1 (6 bases). CDR1 is MDHEN, CDR2 SYDVKM, per germline. CDR3 size: 15 residues. The ends were cut back, 1 base at V and 1 base at J, with 10 bases in the middle.

This clone appeared once. The rearrangement uses TRBV5-1 and TRBJ2-3, with a tentative D call TRBD2 (6 bases). CDR3 size: 16 residues. CDR1 and CDR2 (germline): SGHRS, YFSETQ. Deletions cut 4 bases from V and 2 bases from J, with 17 bases between. The CDR3 reads CASSLGTPFPTDTQYF. Written as DNA, the CDR3 is TGCGCCAGCAGCCTAGGGACTCCTTTCCCCACAGATACGCAGTATTTT.